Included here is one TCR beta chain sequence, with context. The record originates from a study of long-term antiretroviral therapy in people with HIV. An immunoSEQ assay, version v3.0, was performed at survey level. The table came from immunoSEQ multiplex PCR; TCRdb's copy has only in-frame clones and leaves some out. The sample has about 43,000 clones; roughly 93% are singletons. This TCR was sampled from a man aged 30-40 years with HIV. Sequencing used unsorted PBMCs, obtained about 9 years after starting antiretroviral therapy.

This CDR3 is CASRPGVSYNEQFF. CDR3 bases: TGTGCCAGTAGACCCGGGGTATCCTACAATGAGCAGTTCTTC. The V gene is TRBV19, the J gene TRBJ2-1, with D tentatively TRBD2 (5 bases). The CDR3 runs to 14 residues. The germline V gene encodes CDR1 LNHDA and CDR2 SQIVND (reference sequence). Trimming removed 6 bases at V and 1 base at J, with 10 bases between.